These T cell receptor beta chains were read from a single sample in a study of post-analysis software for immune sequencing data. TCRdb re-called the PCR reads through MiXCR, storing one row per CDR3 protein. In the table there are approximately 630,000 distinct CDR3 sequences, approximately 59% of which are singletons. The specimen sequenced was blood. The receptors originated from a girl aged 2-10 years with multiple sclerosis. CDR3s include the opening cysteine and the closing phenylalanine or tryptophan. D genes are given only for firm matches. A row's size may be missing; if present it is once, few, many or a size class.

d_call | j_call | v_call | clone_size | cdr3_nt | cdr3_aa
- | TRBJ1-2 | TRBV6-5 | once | TGTGCCAGCATGGGGGGCGGCTATGGCTACACCTTC | CASMGGGYGYTF
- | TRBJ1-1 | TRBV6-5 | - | TGTGCCAGCAGTTACAGGGGATCGGGAACTGAAGCTTTCTTT | CASSYRGSGTEAFF
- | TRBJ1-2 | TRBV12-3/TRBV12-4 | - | TGTGCCAGCAGTCCAGGACAGACCCGCTACACCTTC | CASSPGQTRYTF
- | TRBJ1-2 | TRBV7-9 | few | TGTGCCAGCAGCTTAAGGGTAGTCGATGGCTACACCTTC | CASSLRVVDGYTF
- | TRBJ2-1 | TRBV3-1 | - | TGTGCCAGCAGCCAAGAGGGGTGGGGCGGATACAATGAGCAGTTCTTC | CASSQEGWGGYNEQFF
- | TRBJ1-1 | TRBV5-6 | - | TGTGCCAGCAGCTTGGGAGGGTACGCTGAAGCTTTCTTT | CASSLGGYAEAFF
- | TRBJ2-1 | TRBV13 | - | TGTGCCAGCAGCCTGCACGGGGGGCAGGGAAGGGAGCAGTTCTTC | CASSLHGGQGREQFF
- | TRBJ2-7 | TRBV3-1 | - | TGTGCCAGCAGCCAAATCCGGGACATGAACGAGCAGTACTTC | CASSQIRDMNEQYF
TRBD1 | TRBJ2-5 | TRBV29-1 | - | TGCAGCGCCCCCACGGCGGACAGGGGAGAGACCCAGTACTTC | CSAPTADRGETQYF
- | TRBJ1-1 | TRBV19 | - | TGTGCCAGTAGTATACACCAGGTGGACACTGAAGCTTTCTTT | CASSIHQVDTEAFF
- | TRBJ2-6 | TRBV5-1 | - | TGCGCCAGCAGAAGGTCGGCAGGGCCAAACTCTGGGGCCAACGTCCTGACTTTC | CASRRSAGPNSGANVLTF
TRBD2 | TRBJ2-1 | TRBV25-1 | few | TGTGCCAGCAGTGAAGGGGGGGGTTACAATGAGCAGTTCTTC | CASSEGGGYNEQFF
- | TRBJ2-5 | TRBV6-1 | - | TGTGCCAGCACCCGGTATTGGGGCCAAGAGACCCAGTACTTC | CASTRYWGQETQYF
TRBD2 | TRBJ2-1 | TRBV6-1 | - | TGTGCCAGCAGTCTAGCGGGAGACGGCGAGCAGTTCTTC | CASSLAGDGEQFF
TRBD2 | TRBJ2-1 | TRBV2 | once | TGTGCCAGCAGTGCCGGGACTGGCGGGAGCAAGGATGAGCAGTTCTTC | CASSAGTGGSKDEQFF
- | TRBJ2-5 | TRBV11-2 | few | TGTGCCAGCAGCTTATTCGGGACGGGCCAAGAGACCCAGTACTTC | CASSLFGTGQETQYF
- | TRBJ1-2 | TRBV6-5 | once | TGTGCCAGCAGCCTCGAGGGCAACGCGGACTATGGCTACACCTTC | CASSLEGNADYGYTF
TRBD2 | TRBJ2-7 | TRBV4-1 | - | TGCGCCAGCACCGGGACTAGCGGGAATCGATGGGACGAGCAGTACTTC | CASTGTSGNRWDEQYF
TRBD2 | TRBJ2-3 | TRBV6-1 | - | TGTGCCAGCAGTGATCCCCGACTAGCGGGGATCACAGATACGCAGTATTTT | CASSDPRLAGITDTQYF
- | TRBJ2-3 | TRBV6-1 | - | TGTGCCAGCATTCTTGGAGCTACGCAGTATTTT | CASILGATQYF
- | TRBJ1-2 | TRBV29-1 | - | TGCAGCGGCGAGACGGACTATGGCTACACCTTC | CSGETDYGYTF
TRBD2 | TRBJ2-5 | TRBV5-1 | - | TGCGCCAGCAGGACTAGCGGGGGGGCCTTCCAAGAGACCCAGTACTTC | CASRTSGGAFQETQYF
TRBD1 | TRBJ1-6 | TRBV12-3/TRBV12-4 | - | TGTGCCAGCAGGGCCGGGACAGGCACCTATAATTCACCCCTCCACTTT | CASRAGTGTYNSPLHF
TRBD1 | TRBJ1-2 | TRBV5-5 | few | TGTGCCAGCAGCTTGGCTTCAACCGGGACAGGGGATGGCGGCTACACCTTC | CASSLASTGTGDGGYTF
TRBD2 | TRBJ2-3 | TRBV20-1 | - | TGCAGTGCTAGACTAGCGGTCGGCACAGATACGCAGTATTTT | CSARLAVGTDTQYF
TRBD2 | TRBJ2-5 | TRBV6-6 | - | TGTGCCAGCAGTTACCTTAGCGGGGGGGGCGGAGAGACCCAGTACTTC | CASSYLSGGGGETQYF
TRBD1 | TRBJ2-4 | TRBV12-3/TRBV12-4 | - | TGTGCCAGCAGTTTAGCCCAGGGGGACATTCAGTACTTC | CASSLAQGDIQYF
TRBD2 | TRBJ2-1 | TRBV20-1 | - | TGCAGTGCTAGGGAGCCGAGCGGGGCAGGGAATGAGCAGTTCTTC | CSAREPSGAGNEQFF
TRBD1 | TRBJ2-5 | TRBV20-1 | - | TGCAGTGCTAGTGGGGGACAGGGGTACCAAGAGACCCAGTACTTC | CSASGGQGYQETQYF
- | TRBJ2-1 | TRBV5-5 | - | TGTGCCAGCAGCTTTAGGGCCTACAATGAGCAGTTCTTC | CASSFRAYNEQFF
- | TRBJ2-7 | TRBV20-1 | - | TGCAGTGCTAGAGTTTCCGGACCCTACGAGCAGTACTTC | CSARVSGPYEQYF
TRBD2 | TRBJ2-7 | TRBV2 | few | TGTGCCAGCAGGGTCCTAGCGGGAGGGCCCCACGAGCAGTACTTC | CASRVLAGGPHEQYF
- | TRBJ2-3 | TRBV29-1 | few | TGCAGCGTCAGGGGACTACCCTTCACAGATACGCAGTATTTT | CSVRGLPFTDTQYF
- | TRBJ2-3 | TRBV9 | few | TGTGCCAGCAGCGATGGGGTGGCCACAGATACGCAGTATTTT | CASSDGVATDTQYF
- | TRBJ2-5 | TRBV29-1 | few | TGCAGCGTTGGATTTACAGGGAGGACTGGCCAGTACTTC | CSVGFTGRTGQYF
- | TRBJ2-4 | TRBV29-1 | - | TGCAGCGTTTCAGGGCGATCCTACCCAGAGCAGTACTTC | CSVSGRSYPEQYF
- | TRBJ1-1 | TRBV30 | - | TGTGCCTGGACCCCCCGACGGGAGCAGTTAGTGAACACTGAAGCTTTCTTT | CAWTPRREQLVNTEAFF
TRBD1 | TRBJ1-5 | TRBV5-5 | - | TGTGCCAGTTCGGCCGGGACAGAGAATCAGCCCCAGCATTTT | CASSAGTENQPQHF
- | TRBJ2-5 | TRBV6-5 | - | TGTGCCAGCAGTTACTCGAACCTAGCGTTCCAAGAGACCCAGTACTTC | CASSYSNLAFQETQYF
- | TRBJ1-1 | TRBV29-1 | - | TGCAGCGGGACCACACGGGCCACTGAAGCTTTCTTT | CSGTTRATEAFF
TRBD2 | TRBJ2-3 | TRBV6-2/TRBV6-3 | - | TGTGCCAGCAATTACTCTCCTAGCGGGAGCACAGATACGCAGTATTTT | CASNYSPSGSTDTQYF